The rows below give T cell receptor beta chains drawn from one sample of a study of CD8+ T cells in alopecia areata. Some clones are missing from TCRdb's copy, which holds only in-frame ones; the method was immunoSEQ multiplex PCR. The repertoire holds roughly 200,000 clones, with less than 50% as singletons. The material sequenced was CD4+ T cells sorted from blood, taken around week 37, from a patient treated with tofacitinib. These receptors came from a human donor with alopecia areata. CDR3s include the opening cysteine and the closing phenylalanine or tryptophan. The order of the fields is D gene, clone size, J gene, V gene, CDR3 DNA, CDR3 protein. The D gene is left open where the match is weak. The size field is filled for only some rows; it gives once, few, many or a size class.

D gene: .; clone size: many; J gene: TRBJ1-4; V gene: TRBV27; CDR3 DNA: TGTGCCAGCAGGCGCTACAGTGCAACTAATGAAAAACTGTTTTTT; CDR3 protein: CASRRYSATNEKLFF
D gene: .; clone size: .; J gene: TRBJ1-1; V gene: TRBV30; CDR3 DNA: TGTGCCTGGAGAAGGGGCGTAGGGACTGAAGCTTTCTTT; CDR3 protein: CAWRRGVGTEAFF
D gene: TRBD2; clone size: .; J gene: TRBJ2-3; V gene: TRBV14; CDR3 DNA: TGTGCCAGCAGCCGACTACCGAGCGGGACTAGCACAGATACGCAGTATTTT; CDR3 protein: CASSRLPSGTSTDTQYF
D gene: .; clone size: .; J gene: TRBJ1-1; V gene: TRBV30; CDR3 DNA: TGTGCCTGGAGTTCGGCCCCTTCTGAAGCTTTCTTT; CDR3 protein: CAWSSAPSEAFF
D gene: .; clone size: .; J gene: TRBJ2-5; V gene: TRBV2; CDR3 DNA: TGTGCCAGCAGGACAGCCAGTGAGACCCAGTACTTC; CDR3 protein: CASRTASETQYF
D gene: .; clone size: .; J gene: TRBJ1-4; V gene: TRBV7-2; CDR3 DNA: TGTGCCAGCAGCTTATCCTCAGCAACTAATGAAAAACTGTTTTTT; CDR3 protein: CASSLSSATNEKLFF
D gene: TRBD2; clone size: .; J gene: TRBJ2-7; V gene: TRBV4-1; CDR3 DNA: TGCGCCATCCAGGGACTAGCGGGAGGGCCGGGTATCTCCGAGCAGTACTTC; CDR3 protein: CAIQGLAGGPGISEQYF
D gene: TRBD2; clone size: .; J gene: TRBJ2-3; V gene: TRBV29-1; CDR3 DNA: TGCAGCGTTGAAGGCGGGAGGGCGGTCGATACGCAGTATTTT; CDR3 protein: CSVEGGRAVDTQYF
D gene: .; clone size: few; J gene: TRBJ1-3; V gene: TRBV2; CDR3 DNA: TGTGCCAGCAGTGATAGGGGAAACACCATATATTTT; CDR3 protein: CASSDRGNTIYF
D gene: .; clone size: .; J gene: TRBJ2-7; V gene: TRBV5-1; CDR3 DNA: TGCGCCAGCAGCTTGGTATCCCACGAGCAGTACTTC; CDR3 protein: CASSLVSHEQYF
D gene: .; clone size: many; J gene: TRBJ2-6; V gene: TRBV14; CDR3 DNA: TGTGCCAGCAGCCAATCTGGCGCTGGGGCCAACGTCCTGACTTTC; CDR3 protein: CASSQSGAGANVLTF
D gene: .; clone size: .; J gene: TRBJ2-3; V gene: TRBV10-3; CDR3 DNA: TGTGCCACGATACGGGAGCTTAGAGATACGCAGTATTTT; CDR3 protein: CATIRELRDTQYF
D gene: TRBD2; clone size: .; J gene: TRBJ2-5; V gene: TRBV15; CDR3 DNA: TGTGCCACCAGCACCTTGACTAGCGGGAGTAAGACCCAGTACTTC; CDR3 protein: CATSTLTSGSKTQYF
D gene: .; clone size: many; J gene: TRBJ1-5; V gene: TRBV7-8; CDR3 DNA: TGTGCCAGCAGCCCCCAGTTAAATCAGCCCCAGCATTTT; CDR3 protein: CASSPQLNQPQHF
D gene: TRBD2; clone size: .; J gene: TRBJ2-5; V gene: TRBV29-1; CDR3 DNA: TGCAGCGGAACTAGCGGGAGCGAGACCCAGTACTTC; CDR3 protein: CSGTSGSETQYF
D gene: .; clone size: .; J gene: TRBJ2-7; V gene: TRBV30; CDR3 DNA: TGTGCCTGGGGGGCCTTCTACGAGCAGTACTTC; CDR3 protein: CAWGAFYEQYF
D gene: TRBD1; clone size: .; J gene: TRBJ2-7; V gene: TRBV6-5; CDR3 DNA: TGTGCCAGCAGCCCCGGGACAGTGCCCATCTACGAGCAGTACTTC; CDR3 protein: CASSPGTVPIYEQYF
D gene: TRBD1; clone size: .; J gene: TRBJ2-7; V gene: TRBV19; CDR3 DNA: TGTGCCAGTAGTATTCTACCCGGGACAGGGACCTACGAGCAGTACTTC; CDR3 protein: CASSILPGTGTYEQYF
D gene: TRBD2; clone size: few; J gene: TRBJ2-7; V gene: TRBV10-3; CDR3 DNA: TGTGCCATCAGTGAGGGCACTAGCGGGAGCTCCTACGAGCAGTACTTC; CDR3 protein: CAISEGTSGSSYEQYF
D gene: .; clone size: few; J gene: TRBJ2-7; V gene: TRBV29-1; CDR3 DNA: TGCAGCGTTAGGCGGGACTACGAGCAGTACTTC; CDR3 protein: CSVRRDYEQYF
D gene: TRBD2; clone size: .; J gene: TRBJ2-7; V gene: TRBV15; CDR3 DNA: TGTGCCACCAGCAGACTAGCGGGGTTTCGCGAGCAGTACTTC; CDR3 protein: CATSRLAGFREQYF
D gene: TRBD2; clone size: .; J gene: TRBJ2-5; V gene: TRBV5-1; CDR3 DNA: TGCGCCAGCAGCCCGACTAGCGGGAGGAGGTCGGAGACCCAGTACTTC; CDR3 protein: CASSPTSGRRSETQYF
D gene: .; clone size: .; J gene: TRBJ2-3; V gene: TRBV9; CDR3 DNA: TGTGCCAGCAGCGTAAGGCTAGCGACTAGCACAGATACGCAGTATTTT; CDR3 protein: CASSVRLATSTDTQYF
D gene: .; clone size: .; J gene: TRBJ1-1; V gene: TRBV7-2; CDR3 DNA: TGTGCCAGCAGCTCCCACCGGATTGAGAACACTGAAGCTTTCTTT; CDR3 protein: CASSSHRIENTEAFF
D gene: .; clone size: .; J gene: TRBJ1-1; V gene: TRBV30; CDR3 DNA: TGTGCCTGGAGTCTCCGATGGGGCAGGGAAAACACTGAAGCTTTCTTT; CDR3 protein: CAWSLRWGRENTEAFF
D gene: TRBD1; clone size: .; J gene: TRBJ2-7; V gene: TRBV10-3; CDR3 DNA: TGTGCCATCAGAGGGACAGGGGCGGGGGAGCAGTACTTC; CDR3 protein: CAIRGTGAGEQYF
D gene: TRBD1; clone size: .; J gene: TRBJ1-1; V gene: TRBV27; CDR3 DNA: TGTGCCAGCAGTTCGGACAGGGGATCTGAAGCTTTCTTT; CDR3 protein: CASSSDRGSEAFF
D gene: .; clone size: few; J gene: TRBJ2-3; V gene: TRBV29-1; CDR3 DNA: TGCAGCGGTGGCGCGGATCGCTCTAGCACAGATACGCAGTATTTT; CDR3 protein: CSGGADRSSTDTQYF
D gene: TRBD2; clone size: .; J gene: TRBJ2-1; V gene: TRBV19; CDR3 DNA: TGTGCCAGTAGTATAAAAGGTCGACTAGCGGGAACTAATGAGCAGTTCTTC; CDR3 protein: CASSIKGRLAGTNEQFF
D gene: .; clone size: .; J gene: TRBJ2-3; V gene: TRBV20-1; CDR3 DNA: TGCAGTGCGCTAGGGCGGGATACGCAGTATTTT; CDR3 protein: CSALGRDTQYF
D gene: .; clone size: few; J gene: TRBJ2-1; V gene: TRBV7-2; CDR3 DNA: TGTGCCAGCAGCTTTCCCGGCGGGAACTACAATGAGCAGTTCTTC; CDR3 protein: CASSFPGGNYNEQFF
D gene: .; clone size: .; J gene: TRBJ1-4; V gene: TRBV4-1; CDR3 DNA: TGCGCCAGCAGCCAAGATGGTGCAACTAATGAAAAACTGTTTTTT; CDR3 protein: CASSQDGATNEKLFF
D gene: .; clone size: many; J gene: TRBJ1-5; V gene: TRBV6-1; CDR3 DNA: TGTGCCAGCACCAGGGCTGGACCCCAGCATTTT; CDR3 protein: CASTRAGPQHF
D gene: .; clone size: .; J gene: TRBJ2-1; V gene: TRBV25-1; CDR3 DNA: TGTGCCAGCAGTGAAGTCCCCCTGCTGCAGGGAGAGCAGTTCTTC; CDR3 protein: CASSEVPLLQGEQFF
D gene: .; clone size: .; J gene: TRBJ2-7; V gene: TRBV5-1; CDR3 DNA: TGCGCCAGCAGCTTGGAGCCCGCAGGAGGGGAGCAGTACTTC; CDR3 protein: CASSLEPAGGEQYF
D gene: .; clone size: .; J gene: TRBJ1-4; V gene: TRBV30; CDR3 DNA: TGTGCCTGGAGTATAGGGTCAACTAATGAAAAACTGTTTTTT; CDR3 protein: CAWSIGSTNEKLFF
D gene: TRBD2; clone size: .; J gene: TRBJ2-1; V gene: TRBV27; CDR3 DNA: TGTGCCAGCAGTCTACCTAGTAGCGGGAACCTGTACAATGAGCAGTTCTTC; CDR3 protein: CASSLPSSGNLYNEQFF
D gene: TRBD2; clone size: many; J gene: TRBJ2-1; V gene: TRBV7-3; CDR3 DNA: TGTGCCAGCAGCTTAATGGGACTAGCGGGAGAAGCCAATGAGCAGTTCTTC; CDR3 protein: CASSLMGLAGEANEQFF
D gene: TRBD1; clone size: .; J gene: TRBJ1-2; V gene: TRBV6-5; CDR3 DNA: TGTGCCAGCATCCCGGGGACAGGCAGAGTTGGCTACACCTTC; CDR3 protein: CASIPGTGRVGYTF
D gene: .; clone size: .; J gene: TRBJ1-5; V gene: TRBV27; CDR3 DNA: TGTGCCAGCAGCTCCTTGGGAGCAAGTAGCAATCAGCCCCAGCATTTT; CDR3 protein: CASSSLGASSNQPQHF
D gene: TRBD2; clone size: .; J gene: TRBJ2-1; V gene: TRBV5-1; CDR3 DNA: TGCGCCAGCAGGGCTAGCGGGTACAATGAGCAGTTCTTC; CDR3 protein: CASRASGYNEQFF
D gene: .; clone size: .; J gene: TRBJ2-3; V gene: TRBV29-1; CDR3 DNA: TGCAGCGTGAAGGACTTCACAGATACGCAGTATTTT; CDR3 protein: CSVKDFTDTQYF
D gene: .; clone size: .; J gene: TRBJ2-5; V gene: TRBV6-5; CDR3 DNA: TGTGCCAGCAGTCAAGGGGAGACCCAGTACTTC; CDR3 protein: CASSQGETQYF
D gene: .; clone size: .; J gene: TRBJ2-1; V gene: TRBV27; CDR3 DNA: TGTGCCAGCAGAGAGACATTGAACAATGAGCAGTTCTTC; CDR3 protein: CASRETLNNEQFF
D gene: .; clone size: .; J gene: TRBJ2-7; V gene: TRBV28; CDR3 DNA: TGTGCCAGCACCGATGGACAAGGGGCGTACGAGCAGTACTTC; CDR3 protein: CASTDGQGAYEQYF
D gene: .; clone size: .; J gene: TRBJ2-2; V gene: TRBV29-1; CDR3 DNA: TGCAGCGTTAGAGCGGTTGTGACTAGAGGCACCGGGGAGCTGTTTTTT; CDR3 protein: CSVRAVVTRGTGELFF
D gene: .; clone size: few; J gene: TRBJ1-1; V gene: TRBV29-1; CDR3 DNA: TGCAGCGTAGCCACCACAGGGTCCACTGAAGCTTTCTTT; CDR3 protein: CSVATTGSTEAFF
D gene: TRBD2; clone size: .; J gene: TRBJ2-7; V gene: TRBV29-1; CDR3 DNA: TGCAGCGTTGGCGCTAGCGGGAGGGGGCCCGAGCAGTACTTC; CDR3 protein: CSVGASGRGPEQYF
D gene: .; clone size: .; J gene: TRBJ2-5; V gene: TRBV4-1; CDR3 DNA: TGCGCCAGCAGCCAAGCCGGGCCCCCGGTGACCCAGTACTTC; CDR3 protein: CASSQAGPPVTQYF
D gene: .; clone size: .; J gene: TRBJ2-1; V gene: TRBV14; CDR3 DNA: TGTGCCAGCAGCCAAGTCCGCGGCTGGGAGCAGTTCTTC; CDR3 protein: CASSQVRGWEQFF
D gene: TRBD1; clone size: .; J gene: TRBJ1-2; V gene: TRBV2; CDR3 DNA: TGTGCCAGCAGTTTGGGACAGGAAAGCCCTTATGGCTACACCTTC; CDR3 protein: CASSLGQESPYGYTF
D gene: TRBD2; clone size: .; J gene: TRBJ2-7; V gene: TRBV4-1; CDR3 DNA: TGCGCCAGCAGCCAATACGCCCTCGGGTCTAGCGGAGGCTACGAGCAGTACTTC; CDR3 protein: CASSQYALGSSGGYEQYF
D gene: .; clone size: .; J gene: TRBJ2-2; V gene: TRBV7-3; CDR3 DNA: TGTGCCAGCAGCCCCCAGCCTCTAGGGACCGGGGAGCTGTTTTTT; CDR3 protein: CASSPQPLGTGELFF